One T cell receptor beta chain is described in this entry. What it binds is not known. This specimen includes other DNA sequences encoding the same CDR3. Adult Caucasians living in Nashville, Tennessee made up all of the donors. The data stem from a study of shared clonotypes between healthy human individuals. Findings and caveats of the study: Among non-shared clonotypes, generation probabilities were lower than among those shared by all four donors.

Trimming cost V 3 bases and J 5 bases, with 2 bases left between them. The germline CDR1 and CDR2 sequences are DFQATT and SNEGSKA (reference sequence). There are 10 residues in the CDR3. Using immunoSEQ multiplex PCR, the repertoire was profiled, and TCRdb retains in-frame clones only, with some absent. The sample has about a million clones; approximately 80% are singletons. This sequence originates from a man between 18 and 35 years old in good health. The sequenced sample consisted of memory CD4+ T cells sorted from blood. The subset: CD45RA-negative fraction. The V gene is TRBV20-1, the J gene TRBJ2-1; D gene unclear. The chain's CDR3 is CSASNNEQFF. In DNA form, the CDR3 reads TGCAGTGCTAGCAACAATGAGCAGTTCTTC.